This TCR beta chain was captured by sequencing in a study of cytomegalovirus exposure and HLA in healthy donors. Turning to this clone: Its specificity is not known.

This CDR3 spans 16 amino acids. Germline V gives CDR1 MNHEY, CDR2 SVGAGI. With 2 bases removed from V and 5 bases from J, the gap between germline ends came to 18 bases. Both 60 Vbeta primers and 13 Jbeta primers went into the PCR. Profiled with immunoSEQ multiplex PCR; TCRdb holds only in-frame clones, not every one. The data contain approximately 160,000 clones, about four fifths of them singletons. Broader study findings: Researchers catalogued over 150 TCR beta chains as cytomegalovirus-associated.

The chain links TRBV6-5 to TRBJ1-1, with D maybe TRBD1 (6 bases). The clonotype originates from a man aged 30-40 years in good health and CMV-seropositive. Sequences were obtained from PBMCs. This CDR3 is CASSYAIQGGGTEAFF. CDR3 nucleotide sequence: TGTGCCAGCAGTTACGCAATACAGGGCGGTGGAACTGAAGCTTTCTTT.